These 31 T cell receptor beta chains share one sample of origin, sequenced in a study of PD-1 blockade in classical Hodgkin lymphoma. Produced via immunoSEQ multiplex PCR; TCRdb's table is partial and in-frame only. The sample shows approximately 17,000 clones, 70% to 90% of them seen only once. The patients all showed relapse after autologous stem cell transplantation, while their brentuximab vedotin exposure varied. Researchers used magnetic negative selection to pull out pure CD4+ T cells from thawed PBMCs. The sequencing here drew on CD4+ T cells from blood, taken at baseline. Receptor source: a human donor with classical Hodgkin lymphoma.

The chain couples TRBV6-4 to TRBJ2-5; the D is unclear. The CDR3 has 9 amino acids. Trimming removed 3 bases at V and 7 bases at J, with 0 bases between. The germline V gene encodes CDR1 MRHNA and CDR2 SNTAGT. The CDR3 sequence: CASSETQYF. DNA of the CDR3: TGTGCCAGCAGTGAGACCCAGTACTTC.

The V gene is TRBV19, the J gene TRBJ2-7, with unresolved D. The CDR3 extends over 11 amino acids. Germline CDR1 is LNHDA and CDR2 is SQIVND (reference sequence). Trimming removed 4 bases at V and 3 bases at J, with 4 bases between. The CDR3 nucleotides read TGTGCCAGTAGTACGGGCTACGAGCAGTACTTC. Its protein product is CASSTGYEQYF.

This chain uses TRBV5-1 with TRBJ1-1; D might be TRBD1 (5 bases). Germline lookup yields CDR1 SGHRS and CDR2 YFSETQ. V was pared by 6 bases and J by 0 bases, with 15 bases between. CDR3 length: 15 amino acids. CDR3 coding DNA: TGCGCCAGCACCCCTCCCGGGGGGATGAACACTGAAGCTTTCTTT. Encoded protein: CASTPPGGMNTEAFF.

The CDR3 bases are TGTGCCAGTAGTTCTCGAGGGGTCTTTAGAAATCAGCCCCAGCATTTT. Translating gives CASSSRGVFRNQPQHF. V is TRBV19 and J is TRBJ1-5; tentative D call: TRBD1 (5 bases). Germline loops: CDR1 LNHDA, CDR2 SQIVND (reference sequence). With 5 bases removed from V and 4 bases from J, the gap between germline ends came to 18 bases. This CDR3 is built from 16 residues. Filled out from reference TRBV19 and TRBJ1-5, the complete variable domain reads DGGITQSPKYLFRKEGQNVTLSCEQNLNHDAMYWYRQDPGQGLRLIYYSQIVNDFQKGDIAEGYSVSREKKESFPLTVTSAQKNPTAFYLCASSSRGVFRNQPQHFGDGTRLSIL.

The chain links TRBV6-1 to TRBJ1-5, with TRBD1 matching over 9 bases. The length of the CDR3 is 13 residues. Germline CDR1 reads MNHNS; CDR2 reads SASEGT. V lost 6 bases and J lost 7; bases outside the gene matches: 4. In DNA, the CDR3 is TGTGCCAGCAGGGGGACAGGGTTCCAGCCCCAGCATTTT. Translated: CASRGTGFQPQHF.

The V gene is TRBV12-5, the J gene TRBJ1-1; tentatively, D is TRBD1 (5 bases). The germline CDR1 and CDR2 sequences are LGHNT and FRNRAP. The CDR3 covers 13 residues. The V end was cut by 6 bases, the J end by 5 bases, with 13 bases between. CDR3 DNA: TGTGCTAGTGGCCATCGGCAGGGTACTGAAGCTTTCTTT. It specifies CASGHRQGTEAFF.

This rearrangement joins TRBV19 to TRBJ2-5; D not certain. CDR1 is LNHDA, CDR2 SQIVND, per germline (reference sequence). This CDR3 is built from 13 residues. V gave up 6 bases and J gave up 2 bases, with 10 bases separating them. CDR3 sequence (DNA): TGTGCCAGTAGCAGGATGGCTCAAGAGACCCAGTACTTC. Translation: CASSRMAQETQYF.

This clone showed up just a few times. The chain carries TRBV4-2 and TRBJ2-1, with D perhaps TRBD1 (6 bases). The V end lost 6 bases, the J end lost 1 base, and 19 bases lay between the germline ends. Germline CDR1 and CDR2: LGHNA and YNFKEQ. The CDR3 has 17 amino acids. CDR3 nucleotide sequence: TGTGCCAGCAGGCACATCCTCAGGGGAAGTTCCTACAATGAGCAGTTCTTC. Translation: CASRHILRGSSYNEQFF.

This sequence joins TRBV27 and TRBJ1-3; D is unclear. Germline V CDR1 and CDR2: MNHEY, SMNVEV (reference sequence). The V gene lost 6 bases and the J gene lost 0 bases, with 12 bases spanning the gap. The CDR3 has 15 amino acids. CDR3 nucleotide sequence: TGTGCCAGCAGACCTTCGGGAGGCTCTGGAAACACCATATATTTT. It translates to CASRPSGGSGNTIYF.

Only one count was recorded for this clone. This chain joins TRBV2 and TRBJ2-7, with 13 bases matching TRBD2. After removal of 6 bases from V and 3 bases from J, the junction contained 11 bases not matched to a gene. From germline, CDR1 is SNHLY and CDR2 FYNNEI. The CDR3 contains 17 residues. The CDR3 DNA follows: TGTGCCAGCAGGGAAAGGACTAGCGGGAGTGGGAACTACGAGCAGTACTTC. Amino acids: CASRERTSGSGNYEQYF.

The chain combines TRBV7-3 with TRBJ2-1; unclear D gene. This CDR3 contains 16 residues. Germline CDR1 is SGHTA and CDR2 is FQGTGA. Trimming cost V 5 bases and J 5 bases, with 19 bases left between them. DNA for the CDR3: TGTGCCAGCAGCAAAGGATCCAGCGTAATTAACAATGAGCAGTTCTTC. Protein product: CASSKGSSVINNEQFF.

Only one count was recorded for this clone. The genes are TRBV18 and TRBJ1-2, with 8 bases matching TRBD1. This CDR3 is 13 amino acids long. The V gene's germline CDR1 is KGHSH and CDR2 LQKENI. V was clipped by 5 bases and J by 5 bases; unmatched bases: 4. The CDR3 DNA sequence: TGTGCCAGCTCAGCGACAGGGGAGTATGGCTACACCTTC. Translated: CASSATGEYGYTF.

The genes are TRBV29-1 and TRBJ2-7, with 7 bases lining up with TRBD1. The CDR3 is made up of 11 amino acids. Germline lookup yields CDR1 SQVTM and CDR2 ANQGSEA. The trim removed 6 bases at V and 2 bases at J, leaving 1 base unmatched. This chain's CDR3 is CSVGQAYEQYF. In nucleotides, the CDR3 is TGCAGCGTCGGACAGGCCTACGAGCAGTACTTC.

The J gene is TRBJ1-4, the V gene TRBV6-1; possibly TRBD1 for D (5 bases). CDR1 is MNHNS, CDR2 SASEGT, per germline. CDR3 length: 13 amino acids. V lost 5 bases, J lost 8 bases, and 12 bases lay in between. As DNA, the CDR3 is TGTGCCAGCAGTTGGGGGGGGATCGAAAAACTGTTTTTT. It codes for CASSWGGIEKLFF.

This chain uses TRBV6-5 with TRBJ2-6; D is perhaps TRBD1 (5 bases). V lost 5 bases to trimming and J lost 2 bases, with 10 bases between them. There are 15 residues in the CDR3. Germline CDR1 is MNHEY and CDR2 is SVGAGI. CDR3: CASSPGLAGANVLTF. The CDR3 DNA sequence: TGTGCCAGCAGTCCAGGGTTAGCTGGGGCCAACGTCCTGACTTTC.

The chain carries TRBV29-1 and TRBJ1-1, with TRBD1 identical over 7 bases. CDR3 length equals 11 residues. Germline CDR1 is SQVTM and CDR2 is ANQGSEA. This CDR3 reads CSGRGKTEAFF. In DNA form, the CDR3 reads TGCAGTGGCAGGGGGAAGACTGAAGCTTTCTTT.

J is TRBJ2-7 and V is TRBV27; TRBD1 matches 8 bases. The CDR3 totals 14 residues. Trimming cost V 6 bases and J 5 bases; bases outside gene matches: 9. Germline V gene lookup returns CDR1 MNHEY and CDR2 SMNVEV (reference sequence). The CDR3 reads CASRRFSDRDEQYF. The CDR3, as DNA: TGTGCCAGCAGGAGATTTTCGGACAGGGACGAGCAGTACTTC.

The chain employs TRBV4-2 and TRBJ2-3, with 9 bases aligning to TRBD1. CDR3 size: 17 residues. Germline trimming cut 2 bases from V and 1 base from J; bases unmatched to any gene: 7. Germline loops: CDR1 LGHNA, CDR2 YNFKEQ. Here the CDR3 reads CASSQHRGQGGTDTQYF. CDR3 sequence (DNA): TGTGCCAGCAGCCAACACAGGGGGCAGGGAGGCACAGATACGCAGTATTTT.

This clone has just one count. J is TRBJ1-4 and V is TRBV29-1; possible D gene TRBD1, 6 bases. The CDR3 totals 13 residues. Trimming took 6 bases from V and 3 from J, leaving 11 bases between them. Germline CDR1 reads SQVTM; CDR2 reads ANQGSEA. CDR3 in DNA: TGCAGCGTGTCACAGGGAGCTAATGAAAAACTGTTTTTT. Translated: CSVSQGANEKLFF.

In its sample, this clone was seen once. The chain combines TRBV11-1 with TRBJ2-5; 14 bases are a match to TRBD2. The J call may be incorrect, as the DNA end agrees better with TRBJ2-7. This CDR3 comprises 18 residues. Germline V gives CDR1 SGHAT, CDR2 FQDESV (reference sequence). CDR3 loop: CASSSRTSGRRPPYEQYF. The CDR3 DNA is TGTGCCAGCAGCTCGAGGACTAGCGGGAGGCGCCCTCCCTACGAGCAGTACTTC.

The chain joins TRBV5-1 to TRBJ2-3; no firm D call. Germline loops: CDR1 SGHRS, CDR2 YFSETQ. V lost 3 bases to trimming and J lost 7 bases, with 6 bases between them. The CDR3 is 11 residues long. The DNA of the CDR3 is TGCGCCAGCAGCTCCAAGAATACGCAGTATTTT. It yields the protein CASSSKNTQYF.

This chain uses TRBV7-3 with TRBJ2-1; TRBD2 agrees at 11 bases. The CDR3 length is 14 residues. V dropped 4 bases and J dropped 7; count of bases not matched to a gene: 3. Germline V gene data show CDR1 as SGHTA and CDR2 as FQGTGA. Here the CDR3 reads CASSSGTSGNEQFF. As DNA, the CDR3 is TGTGCCAGCAGCTCCGGGACTAGCGGAAATGAGCAGTTCTTC.

The V gene is TRBV2, the J gene TRBJ2-1, with TRBD1 matching over 9 bases. Per germline, CDR1 SNHLY and CDR2 FYNNEI. CDR3 length: 13 amino acids. V shed 6 bases, J shed 5 bases, and the junction held 2 bases outside the gene matches. The CDR3 spells CASSRQGDNEQFF. CDR3 in DNA: TGTGCCAGCAGCCGACAGGGGGACAATGAGCAGTTCTTC.

With respect to this clone: Germline and junction disagree at one end, which may indicate a read error. The gene calls are TRBV20-1 and TRBJ1-2; TRBD1 matches 7 bases. This CDR3 spans 11 amino acids. Per the germline V gene, CDR1 is DFQATT and CDR2 is SNEGSKA (reference sequence). The CDR3 spells CSARGQWDPIF. In nucleotides, the CDR3 is TGCAGTGCTAGGGGACAGTGGGATCCTATCTTC.

This clone was counted a few times. The V and J genes are TRBV2 and TRBJ2-7, with D possibly matching TRBD2 (6 bases). The CDR3 sequence is 14 residues long. Per the germline V gene, CDR1 is SNHLY and CDR2 is FYNNEI. Trimming took off 3 bases at V and 0 bases at J, with 9 bases between the two ends. In DNA form, the CDR3 reads TGTGCCAGCAGTGACGACGGGGGCTCCTACGAGCAGTACTTC. Protein product: CASSDDGGSYEQYF.

The V gene is TRBV7-9, the J gene TRBJ2-7; 7 bases line up with TRBD2. Germline CDR1 is SEHNR and CDR2 is FQNEAQ (reference sequence). CDR3 length equals 14 residues. V lost 6 bases, J lost 6 bases, and 11 bases stayed unmatched. The CDR3, as DNA: TGTGCCAGCAGGAACGCCGCGGGGGAAGGCGAGCAGTACTTC. Translated: CASRNAAGEGEQYF.

The chain combines TRBV7-3 with TRBJ2-1, with 8 nucleotides matching TRBD2. Trimming at V came to 4 bases and at J to 6 bases, leaving 5 bases not matched to a gene. The CDR3 loop spans 14 amino acids. Germline values: CDR1 SGHTA, CDR2 FQGTGA. CDR3 in DNA: TGTGCCAGCAGCTCCGGGACTAGTGCCAATGAGCAGTTCTTC. It is translated as CASSSGTSANEQFF.

The chain combines TRBV11-1 with TRBJ2-5; TRBD1 agrees at 9 bases. V lost 5 bases and J lost 2; bases outside the gene matches: 6. The CDR3 contains 15 residues. Germline CDR1 reads SGHAT; CDR2 reads FQDESV (reference sequence). In DNA form, the CDR3 reads TGTGCCAGCAGCCCAACAGGGGGCTGGCAAGAGACCCAGTACTTC. It yields the protein CASSPTGGWQETQYF.

V is TRBV9 and J is TRBJ2-4, with D hard to call. With 4 bases removed from V and 0 bases from J, the gap between germline ends came to 14 bases. Germline loops: CDR1 SGDLS, CDR2 YYNGEE. The CDR3 loop spans 16 amino acids. CDR3 in amino acids: CASSSPGGLAKNIQYF. Written as DNA, the CDR3 is TGTGCCAGCAGCTCCCCGGGCGGCCTAGCCAAAAACATTCAGTACTTC. Drawing the rest from reference TRBV9 and TRBJ2-4, the complete variable domain is DSGVTQTPKHLITATGQRVTLRCSPRSGDLSVYWYQQSLDQGLQFLIQYYNGEERAKGNILERFSAQQFPDLHSELNLSSLELGDSALYFCASSSPGGLAKNIQYFGAGTRLSVL.

This chain links TRBV19 with TRBJ2-7; possibly TRBD2 for D (7 bases). V dropped 6 bases and J dropped 3 bases, with 18 bases sitting between them. The germline V gene encodes CDR1 LNHDA and CDR2 SQIVND (reference sequence). The CDR3 length is 15 residues. In nucleotides, the CDR3 is TGTGCCAGTAGCCGGGGGGCCGCCGGGGGCTACGAGCAGTACTTC. Amino acid sequence: CASSRGAAGGYEQYF.

The V call is TRBV5-1, the J call TRBJ2-7; D might be TRBD1 or TRBD2, each matching 6 bases. In germline, CDR1 is SGHRS, CDR2 YFSETQ. V was clipped by 7 bases and J by 8 bases, with 28 bases between them. This CDR3 is 16 amino acids long. The CDR3 bases are TGCGCCAGCGCTGACAGCATGCAGGGGACTCCTACCAAGCAGTACTTC. It is translated as CASADSMQGTPTKQYF.